Listed below are T cell receptor beta chains from one sample, sequenced in a study of human T cells and chemical hapten exposure. TCRdb passed the RACE reads through MiXCR, listing each CDR3 protein once. The profile shows approximately 84,000 distinct CDR3 sequences, about 9.4% of them singletons. Sequencing was performed on whole blood, taken in connection with sensitization to the hapten diphenylcyclopropenone (DPC). The receptor set was obtained from a woman in her 30s with alopecia areata. Some clones in this sample may be carry-over from other donors' samples. CDR3s leave out the opening cysteine and the closing phenylalanine or tryptophan.

v_gene	j_gene	CDR3aa
TRBV6-6	TRBJ2-7	ASSPSGGGYEQY
TRBV15	TRBJ2-7	ATSTGTGPYEQY
TRBV7-2	TRBJ2-5	ASSLSSWGEETQY
TRBV5-5	TRBJ1-1	ASSLVVTGLGNTEAF
TRBV6-2/TRBV6-3	TRBJ1-5	ASSYPRRGPPNQPQH
TRBV2	TRBJ2-1	ASTRGGTSGKQF
TRBV28	TRBJ2-2	ASSTGGNTGELF
TRBV20-1	TRBJ1-4	SALTGPLNEKLF
TRBV30	TRBJ1-1	AWSVRGDTEAF
TRBV10-2	TRBJ2-3	ATDSRWGGEKDTQY
TRBV5-4	TRBJ1-1	ASSPTWSGGFTEAF
TRBV13	TRBJ2-1	ASSRDRVREQF
TRBV20-1	TRBJ2-7	SARAGRGKTYEQY
TRBV3-1	TRBJ2-7	ASSRGESYEQY
TRBV29-1	TRBJ2-3	SVESGGAQDTQY
TRBV5-1	TRBJ2-1	ASSLYRTSGRGYNEQF
TRBV6-2/TRBV6-3	TRBJ2-1	ASSYAGTSGKNEQF
TRBV7-2	TRBJ2-1	ASSSLSGLLNEQF
TRBV29-1	TRBJ1-1	SVKDQVNTEAF
TRBV28	TRBJ1-1	ASMGHGLVEAF
TRBV28	TRBJ2-4	ASSPVTGGEIQY
TRBV28	TRBJ2-7	ASSPDAASPSSQQY